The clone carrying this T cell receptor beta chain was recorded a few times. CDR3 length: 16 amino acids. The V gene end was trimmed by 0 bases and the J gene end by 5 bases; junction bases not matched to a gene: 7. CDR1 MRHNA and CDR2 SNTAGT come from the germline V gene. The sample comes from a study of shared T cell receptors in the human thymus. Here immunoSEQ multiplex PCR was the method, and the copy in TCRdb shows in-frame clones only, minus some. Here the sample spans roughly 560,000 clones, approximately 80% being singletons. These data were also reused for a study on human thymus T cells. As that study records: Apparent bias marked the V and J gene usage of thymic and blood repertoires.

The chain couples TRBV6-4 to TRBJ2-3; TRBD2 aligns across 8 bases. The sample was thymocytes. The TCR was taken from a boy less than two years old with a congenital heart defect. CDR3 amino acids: CASSDSSGLAGDTQYF. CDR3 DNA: TGTGCCAGCAGTGACTCCTCCGGACTAGCCGGAGATACGCAGTATTTT.